These 32 T cell receptor beta chains came from one sample sequenced in a study of blood T cells in healthy people across ages. Combining a sample-barcoded 5' primer with a J-beta primer mix, a second PCR ran for 7 to 11 cycles. TCRdb analysed the 5' RACE reads with MiXCR anew, one entry per CDR3 protein. The data contain 1.5 million to 2 million distinct CDR3 sequences, 30% to 35% of them singletons. The sample was blood. All receptors derive from a woman in her 30s in good health.

Only a few counts were recorded for this clonotype. This chain links TRBV30 with TRBJ2-1; 15 nucleotides line up with TRBD2. The CDR3 runs to 14 residues. The V gene's germline CDR1 is GTSNPN and CDR2 SVGIG (reference sequence). V shed 4 bases and J 7 bases; nucleotides not matched to a gene: 2. The CDR3 bases are TGTGCCTGGACTGGACTAGCGGGAGGGAATGAGCAGTTCTTC. This codes for CAWTGLAGGNEQFF.

The chain combines TRBV30 with TRBJ1-2, with unresolved D. V was clipped by 1 base and J by 8 bases, with 11 bases between them. The germline CDR1 and CDR2 sequences are GTSNPN and SVGIG (reference sequence). The CDR3 consists of 12 residues. The CDR3 here is CAWSASVGGYTF. CDR3 sequence (DNA): TGTGCCTGGAGTGCCTCGGTGGGAGGCTACACCTTC.

This chain links TRBV7-3 with TRBJ2-1; TRBD2 matches at 8 bases. The junction had 13 bases not matched to a gene; V was cut back by 5 bases and J by 7 bases. This CDR3 is built from 16 residues. Germline V lookup: CDR1 SGHTA, CDR2 FQGTGA. The CDR3: CASSPREERGRNEQFF. CDR3 sequence (DNA): TGTGCCAGCAGCCCCCGGGAGGAGCGGGGGCGGAATGAGCAGTTCTTC.

This chain uses TRBV20-1 with TRBJ1-1, with 7 bases identical to TRBD1. Germline CDR1 DFQATT, CDR2 SNEGSKA (reference sequence). The CDR3 runs 13 residues. The V gene end was trimmed by 1 base and the J gene end by 6 bases; junction bases not matched to a gene: 5. The CDR3 loop reads CSARVQGIPEAFF. Written as DNA, the CDR3 is TGCAGTGCTAGAGTACAGGGGATACCTGAAGCTTTCTTT.

The chain recombines TRBV27 with TRBJ2-3, with 9 nucleotides matching TRBD2. The CDR3 has 15 residues. The germline gives CDR1 MNHEY, CDR2 SMNVEV (reference sequence). The V gene end was trimmed by 6 bases and the J gene end by 1 base; junction bases not matched to a gene: 5. The CDR3 here is CASRKLAGGTDTQYF. The CDR3 nucleotides are TGTGCCAGCAGGAAATTAGCGGGGGGCACAGATACGCAGTATTTT.

This clonotype was seen many times. The gene calls are TRBV7-2 and TRBJ2-7; no firm D call. Germline CDR1 is SGHTA and CDR2 is FQGNSA. The V end was cut by 5 bases, the J end by 5 bases, with 13 bases between. The CDR3 is 13 residues long. CDR3 region: CASSLLGGHEQYF. The CDR3 DNA reads TGTGCCAGCAGCCTCTTGGGTGGCCACGAGCAGTACTTC.

This clonotype was seen a few times. The chain uses TRBV20-1 and TRBJ1-2; D might be TRBD1 (5 bases). This CDR3 is built from 13 residues. Trimming shortened V by 6 bases and J by 4 bases, and 15 bases separated the two germline ends. Germline CDR1 DFQATT, CDR2 SNEGSKA (reference sequence). The CDR3 sequence: CSARGEEGYGYTF. In DNA form, the CDR3 reads TGCAGTGCCCGGGGGGAAGAGGGCTATGGCTACACCTTC.

This clonotype was counted between two and nine times. This sequence joins TRBV7-2 and TRBJ2-1; a weak D match, TRBD2 (7 bases). V lost 5 bases to trimming and J lost 7 bases, with 21 bases between them. Germline CDR1 reads SGHTA; CDR2 reads FQGNSA. This CDR3 contains 16 residues. CDR3 in amino acids: CASSLRSAGARNEQFF. The DNA of the CDR3 is TGTGCCAGCAGCCTGAGGTCTGCGGGGGCGAGGAATGAGCAGTTCTTC.

The chain couples TRBV7-3 to TRBJ2-1; 9 bases align to TRBD2. From germline, CDR1 is SGHTA and CDR2 FQGTGA. The CDR3 contains 15 residues. V shed 5 bases and J 6 bases; nucleotides not matched to a gene: 8. For the CDR3, the DNA is TGTGCCAGCAGCCGAGCGGGAGGAGGGGGCAATGAGCAGTTCTTC. Translation: CASSRAGGGGNEQFF.

This clonotype occurred a few times. The V and J genes are TRBV7-6 and TRBJ1-2; D is perhaps TRBD1 (6 bases). The CDR3 runs to 14 residues. From germline, CDR1 is SGHVS and CDR2 FNYEAQ. V was clipped by 1 base and J by 3 bases, with 9 bases between them. The CDR3 reads CASSLVDRDYGYTF. CDR3 DNA sequence: TGTGCCAGCAGCTTAGTGGACAGAGACTATGGCTACACCTTC.

The table lists this clonotype with a few counts. The chain uses TRBV20-1 and TRBJ1-5; D is perhaps TRBD1 (5 bases). V was trimmed by 6 bases and J by 4 bases, leaving 22 bases between them. CDR1 is DFQATT, CDR2 SNEGSKA, per germline (reference sequence). CDR3 length equals 16 residues. CDR3 in DNA: TGCAGTGCCAATTTAGGGGCTTCGTCAGGAAATCAGCCCCAGCATTTT. It translates to CSANLGASSGNQPQHF.

This clonotype has only a few counts. The chain is built from TRBV29-1 and TRBJ2-5; 9 bases are a match to TRBD2. The CDR3 length is 13 residues. Per the germline V gene, CDR1 is SQVTM and CDR2 is ANQGSEA. Germline trimming cut 4 bases from V and 5 bases from J; bases unmatched to any gene: 5. The DNA for the CDR3 is TGCAGCGTTGGCGGGAGGGCCGGGGAGACCCAGTACTTC. It translates to CSVGGRAGETQYF.

Comments on this clonotype: The junction does not match germline at one end; this may be a read error. The V call is TRBV9, the J call TRBJ2-3; D tentatively fits TRBD1 or TRBD2 (6 bases each). This CDR3 is 14 amino acids long. Germline V gene lookup returns CDR1 SGDLS and CDR2 YYNGEE. The CDR3 DNA reads TGTGCCGGCAGCGTCGGGGGCCGCACAGATACGCAGTATTTT. Its translation is CAGSVGGRTDTQYF.

V usage is TRBV7-6 and J usage is TRBJ2-4, with D uncertain. V dropped 2 bases and J dropped 16 bases, with 15 bases sitting between them. In germline, CDR1 is SGHVS, CDR2 FNYEAQ. The CDR3 runs 12 residues. The CDR3 region is CASSLNEHEQYF. The CDR3 nucleotides are TGTGCCAGCAGCTTAAATGAGCACGAGCAATACTTC.

This chain connects TRBV27 to TRBJ1-1, with D tentatively TRBD1 (6 bases). The CDR3 consists of 13 residues. Looked up from germline, CDR1 is MNHEY and CDR2 is SMNVEV (reference sequence). Trimming left V 11 bases short and J 4 bases short, with 17 bases between. The CDR3 loop is CAAAAGGGTEAFF. The CDR3 DNA is TGTGCCGCCGCGGCCGGGGGCGGCACTGAAGCTTTCTTT.

The rearrangement links TRBV2 to TRBJ1-3; unclear D gene. Germline CDR1 and CDR2: SNHLY and FYNNEI. V was clipped by 6 bases and J by 0 bases, with 12 bases between them. The CDR3 sequence is 15 residues long. This CDR3 is CASRGSSVSGNTIYF. The CDR3 DNA sequence: TGTGCCAGCAGGGGGTCTTCAGTCTCTGGAAACACCATATATTTT.

In regard to this clonotype: The junction differs from germline at one of its ends, possibly a read error. This sequence joins TRBV3-1 and TRBJ2-1; 9 positions agree with TRBD2. Per germline, CDR1 LGHDT and CDR2 YNNKEL (reference sequence). This CDR3 has 16 residues. The CDR3 spells CASSHYSSGAYNGQFF. As DNA, the CDR3 is TGTGCCAGCAGTCACTACTCTAGCGGGGCTTACAATGGGCAGTTCTTC.

V and J are TRBV5-6 and TRBJ1-6; D remains unclear. The V gene's germline CDR1 is SGHDT and CDR2 YYEEEE. V gave up 0 bases and J gave up 8 bases, with 9 bases separating them. The CDR3 consists of 14 residues. CDR3 sequence (DNA): TGTGCCAGCAGCTTGGCTGTCGGTCATTCACCCCTCCACTTT. Amino acid sequence: CASSLAVGHSPLHF.

This clonotype was detected only a few times. V usage is TRBV27 and J usage is TRBJ2-7, with a possible D match to TRBD2 (6 bases). V lost 1 base, J lost 5 bases, and 15 bases lay in between. Looked up from germline, CDR1 is MNHEY and CDR2 is SMNVEV (reference sequence). There are 15 residues in the CDR3. Here the CDR3 DNA reads TGTGCCAGCAGTTTATGGGGCGGGGAGCGGCACGAGCAGTACTTC. Translated: CASSLWGGERHEQYF.

This clonotype was seen only a few times. The gene calls are TRBV7-6 and TRBJ1-4; 8 positions agree with TRBD1. Trimming at V came to 5 bases and at J to 4 bases, leaving 6 bases not matched to a gene. The germline V gene has CDR1 SGHVS and CDR2 FNYEAQ. This CDR3 comprises 15 residues. The DNA of the CDR3 is TGTGCCAGCAGCGCCTACAGGGGGAATAATGAAAAACTGTTTTTT. Translated: CASSAYRGNNEKLFF.

This clonotype appeared a few times. The chain employs TRBV20-1 and TRBJ2-7; 10 bases match TRBD2. Losses at the gene ends were 0 bases for V and 7 bases for J; bases not matched to a gene: 12. The CDR3 is 16 amino acids. The V gene's germline CDR1 is DFQATT and CDR2 SNEGSKA (reference sequence). As DNA, the CDR3 is TGCAGTGCTAGAGATCCGAGGGGGATAGCGGGAGGAGAGCAGTACTTC. It specifies CSARDPRGIAGGEQYF.

The J gene is TRBJ2-3, the V gene TRBV20-1, with 9 positions matching TRBD1. The CDR3 loop spans 15 amino acids. J gave up 4 bases and V 4 bases, and 9 bases lay outside the gene matches. Germline V gene data show CDR1 as DFQATT and CDR2 as SNEGSKA (reference sequence). This CDR3 is CSATPGTGQSDTQYF. The CDR3, as DNA: TGCAGTGCTACCCCCGGGACAGGGCAATCAGATACGCAGTATTTT.

This clonotype turned up a few times. This rearrangement joins TRBV5-1 to TRBJ1-2, with D unresolved. Germline-derived CDR1 and CDR2 are SGHRS and YFSETQ. The CDR3 has 15 amino acids. Trimming removed 0 bases from V and 6 bases from J, with 15 bases in between. CDR3 DNA sequence: TGCGCCAGCAGCTTGGTGGCCGGGAATCCGGATGGCTACACCTTC. It translates to CASSLVAGNPDGYTF.

The chain carries TRBV6-1 and TRBJ1-2; weak D call: TRBD1 (6 bases). The CDR3 extends over 15 amino acids. Germline loops: CDR1 MNHNS, CDR2 SASEGT. V was trimmed by 2 bases and J by 6 bases, leaving 16 bases between them. CDR3 amino acids: CASSEPRTVTHGYTF. CDR3 nucleotide sequence: TGTGCCAGCAGTGAACCGCGGACAGTAACCCATGGCTACACCTTC.

The chain carries TRBV27 and TRBJ1-2, with D perhaps TRBD1 (6 bases). V dropped 8 bases and J dropped 7 bases, with 17 bases sitting between them. Per the germline V gene, CDR1 is MNHEY and CDR2 is SMNVEV (reference sequence). The CDR3 loop spans 13 amino acids. The CDR3 DNA reads TGTGCCAGCGGCGATGGGGGGCGCGGTGGCTACACCTTC. As protein: CASGDGGRGGYTF.

V and J are TRBV21-1 and TRBJ1-2. TRBV21-1 is deemed a pseudogene. The CDR3 extends over 15 amino acids. The CDR3 loop reads CASSGRWETGYGYTF. The CDR3 nucleotides are TGTGCCAGCAGCGGCCGATGGGAGACGGGTTATGGCTACACCTTC.

This chain uses TRBV2 with TRBJ1-6; 7 nucleotides match TRBD1. V trimming: 7 bases; J trimming: 8 bases; junction bases outside the gene matches: 2. Per the germline V gene, CDR1 is SNHLY and CDR2 is FYNNEI. This CDR3 contains 12 residues. This CDR3 is CASTDRDSPLHF. CDR3 in DNA: TGTGCCAGCACCGACAGGGATTCACCCCTCCACTTT.

The rearrangement links TRBV12-3 or TRBV12-4 to TRBJ2-2, with D possibly matching TRBD2 (5 bases). V shed 6 bases and J shed 4 bases, with 15 bases lying between them. The CDR3 is 15 residues long. The CDR3 region is CASRARKGVTGELFF. The CDR3 DNA follows: TGTGCCAGCAGAGCCCGTAAGGGAGTCACCGGGGAGCTGTTTTTT.

The chain recombines TRBV27 with TRBJ2-1; 15 nucleotides match TRBD2. Trimming at V came to 6 bases and at J to 9 bases, leaving 6 bases not matched to a gene. This CDR3 region has 15 residues. CDR1 is MNHEY and CDR2 is SMNVEV in the germline V gene (reference sequence). CDR3 bases: TGTGCCAGCAGCTCCGGGACTAGCGGGAGGAGTGAGCAGTTCTTC. Its protein is CASSSGTSGRSEQFF.

V and J are TRBV7-9 and TRBJ1-4; D is uncertain. V was clipped by 1 base and J by 3 bases, with 6 bases between them. The germline CDR1 and CDR2 sequences are SEHNR and FQNEAQ (reference sequence). The CDR3 is 14 amino acids. CDR3 sequence reads: CASSLVGSNEKLFF. For the CDR3, the DNA is TGTGCCAGCAGCTTAGTCGGATCTAATGAAAAACTGTTTTTT.

V usage is TRBV20-1 and J usage is TRBJ2-5; the D call may be TRBD1 or TRBD2 (7 bases each). This CDR3 is 14 amino acids long. Trimming cost V 3 bases and J 3 bases, with 14 bases left between them. Germline lookup yields CDR1 DFQATT and CDR2 SNEGSKA (reference sequence). The CDR3 DNA follows: TGCAGTGCTAGGGCCAGGGGGGGGAAAGAGACCCAGTACTTC. Protein sequence: CSARARGGKETQYF.

This clonotype has a count of ten or more. The chain joins TRBV20-1 to TRBJ2-1; tentative D call: TRBD1 (7 bases). V was trimmed by 3 bases and J by 5 bases, leaving 14 bases between them. Germline V gene sequence: CDR1 DFQATT, CDR2 SNEGSKA (reference sequence). This CDR3 spans 14 amino acids. The CDR3, as DNA: TGCAGTGCTAGGGGCGGGACAGCCGACAATGAGCAGTTCTTC. Translation gives CSARGGTADNEQFF.